Below, 25 T cell receptor beta chains from the same sample are listed, as sequenced in a study of blood T cells in healthy people across ages (dated by TCRdb to the mid-2010s). Receptor libraries were prepared by 5' RACE. Sequencing instrument: Illumina HiSeq 2500. A second PCR of roughly 7 to 11 cycles was performed with a sample-barcoded 5' primer and a J-beta primer mix. Using fastp at Q25 and MiXCR, TCRdb reprocessed the public reads and kept productive beta chains. Duplicate CDR3 protein sequences are folded into a single record with the most common DNA and genes. Within this sample are some 880,000 distinct CDR3 sequences, with about 34% of them counted one time only. The ten largest clonotypes hold over 10% of the sample. The source material was blood. The source of these receptors is a man between 18 and 35 years old in good health.

The rearrangement uses TRBV4-2 and TRBJ2-5, with D hard to call. The CDR3 covers 12 residues. V dropped 3 bases and J dropped 4 bases, with 6 bases sitting between them. Germline V gene sequence: CDR1 LGHNA, CDR2 YNFKEQ. For the CDR3, the DNA is TGTGCCAGCAGCCATGTTACAGAGACCCAGTACTTC. It encodes CASSHVTETQYF.

The chain has TRBV12-5 and TRBJ2-3; TRBD1 matches at 10 bases. V lost 5 bases to trimming and J lost 1 base; unmatched junction nucleotides: 6. The CDR3 runs to 16 residues. The germline CDR1 and CDR2 sequences are LGHNT and FRNRAP. The DNA of the CDR3 is TGTGCTAGTGGTAATGACAGGGGGCCCCGCACAGATACGCAGTATTTT. As protein: CASGNDRGPRTDTQYF.

The J gene is TRBJ1-3, the V gene TRBV18; D is unresolved. This CDR3 contains 14 residues. Germline V gene lookup returns CDR1 KGHSH and CDR2 LQKENI. CDR3 DNA: TGTGTTAGCTCACCATTCTCGACAGGAAACACCATATATTTT. This encodes CVSSPFSTGNTIYF.

This clonotype came up many times. The rearrangement uses TRBV4-2 and TRBJ1-2; no clear D. V lost 1 base and J 4 bases, leaving 7 bases between the germline ends. This CDR3 is 13 amino acids long. CDR1 is LGHNA, CDR2 YNFKEQ, per germline. CDR3 region: CASSQVGSYGYTF. The CDR3, as DNA: TGTGCCAGCAGCCAAGTAGGGTCCTATGGCTACACCTTC.

The chain is built from TRBV11-2 and TRBJ2-2; the D gene is possibly TRBD1 (5 bases). Germline CDR1 reads SGHAT; CDR2 reads FQNNGV. Trimming removed 5 bases at V and 0 bases at J, with 13 bases between. This CDR3 has 16 amino acids. CDR3 DNA sequence: TGTGCCAGCAGCCAGAGACAGAAATCGAACACCGGGGAGCTGTTTTTT. Its translation is CASSQRQKSNTGELFF.

This clonotype was detected ten times or more. The chain uses TRBV21-1 and TRBJ1-2; the DNA was not compared with TRBD1, the D call given in the table. TRBV21-1 is flagged as a pseudogene. The length of the CDR3 is 13 residues. CDR3 amino acids: CARVTGGAGGYTF. For the CDR3, the DNA is TGTGCCCGTGTAACAGGGGGCGCTGGGGGCTACACCTTC.

This sequence joins TRBV7-2 and TRBJ1-5, with no clear D. Looked up from germline, CDR1 is SGHTA and CDR2 is FQGNSA. CDR3 length: 14 residues. V gave up 5 bases and J gave up 2 bases, with 10 bases separating them. In nucleotides, the CDR3 is TGTGCCAGCAGCATATCCGGGGGCAATCAGCCCCAGCATTTT. Protein: CASSISGGNQPQHF.

The rearrangement joins TRBV5-1 to TRBJ1-5; D not certain. Germline CDR1 reads SGHRS; CDR2 reads YFSETQ. The V and J ends lost 0 bases and 1 base respectively, with 11 bases between them. The CDR3 extends over 16 amino acids. The CDR3 DNA is TGCGCCAGCAGCTTGGTTCCGGGTTGGAGCAATCAGCCCCAGCATTTT. Its translation is CASSLVPGWSNQPQHF.

This clonotype was seen many times. The chain uses TRBV12-3 or TRBV12-4 and TRBJ2-5; 8 bases match TRBD2. V lost 5 bases to trimming and J lost 2 bases; unmatched junction nucleotides: 4. This CDR3 is 14 amino acids long. This chain's CDR3 is CASSKSGGQETQYF. In DNA form, the CDR3 reads TGTGCCAGCAGTAAATCGGGGGGGCAAGAGACCCAGTACTTC.

In its sample, this clonotype was seen many times. At one boundary the junction diverges from the germline segment, which might be a read error. V and J are TRBV5-1 and TRBJ2-5; tentative D call: TRBD1 (6 bases). The length of the CDR3 is 15 residues. Looked up from germline, CDR1 is SGHRS and CDR2 is YFSETQ. DNA of the CDR3: TGCGCCAGCGGCTTTCGAGGACAGATCCAAGAGACCCAGTACTTC. It translates to CASGFRGQIQETQYF.

This clonotype occurred many times. Just one base apart from a much larger clone, this may be a read error. V usage is TRBV10-3 and J usage is TRBJ2-7, with D unclear. V dropped 2 bases and J dropped 1 base, with 12 bases sitting between them. CDR1 is ENHRY and CDR2 is SYGVKD in the germline V gene. The CDR3 is made up of 15 amino acids. CDR3 amino acids: CAISEAFAESYEQYF. CDR3 in DNA: TGTGCCATCAGTGAGGCGTTCGCAGAATCCTACGAGCAGTACTTC.

This clonotype was seen only a few times. The chain couples TRBV4-3 to TRBJ2-5; 7 bases map to TRBD1. The V segment lost 0 bases and the J segment 11 bases; nucleotides outside the gene matches: 21. This CDR3 has 18 amino acids. Germline V lookup: CDR1 LGHNA, CDR2 YSLEER. CDR3 bases: TGCGCCAGCAGCCAAGATCGAACCTCGACAGGGTCAGGCGATGAGCAGTACTTC. Translating gives CASSQDRTSTGSGDEQYF.

V and J are TRBV7-9 and TRBJ1-1; D is unresolved. This CDR3 contains 13 residues. Trimming pared 1 base from V and 7 bases from J, leaving 10 bases between. The germline V gene has CDR1 SEHNR and CDR2 FQNEAQ (reference sequence). In DNA form, the CDR3 reads TGTGCCAGCAGCTTAGACACCCAGCTTGAAGCTTTCTTT. Translating it yields CASSLDTQLEAFF. Looking up the rest from reference TRBV7-9 and TRBJ1-1 gives the full variable domain: DTGVSQNPRHKITKRGQNVTFRCDPISEHNRLYWYRQTLGQGPEFLTYFQNEAQLEKSRLLSDRFSAERPKGSFSTLEIQRTEQGDSAMYLCASSLDTQLEAFFGQGTRLTVV.

The CDR3 region is CSVPTGADNSPLHF. CDR3 nucleotides: TGCAGTGTCCCCACAGGGGCTGATAATTCACCCCTCCACTTT. The gene calls are TRBV20-1 and TRBJ1-6; 7 bases fit TRBD1. This CDR3 has 14 amino acids. V shed 7 bases, J shed 5 bases, and the junction held 8 bases outside the gene matches. Germline CDR1 DFQATT, CDR2 SNEGSKA (reference sequence).

This sequence joins TRBV7-6 and TRBJ2-3, with 8 bases matching TRBD2. J gave up 2 bases and V 1 base, and 11 bases lay outside the gene matches. Germline V gene lookup returns CDR1 SGHVS and CDR2 FNYEAQ. The CDR3 runs 18 residues. The chain's CDR3 is CASSLVRRAGAATDTQYF. CDR3 nucleotides: TGTGCCAGCAGCTTAGTTCGGAGAGCGGGGGCTGCCACAGATACGCAGTATTTT.

This clonotype was picked up many times. The J gene is TRBJ1-1, the V gene TRBV7-2; 7 positions agree with TRBD1. The germline gives CDR1 SGHTA, CDR2 FQGNSA. Trimming at V came to 3 bases and at J to 1 base, leaving 2 bases not matched to a gene. The CDR3 consists of 14 residues. CDR3 DNA sequence: TGTGCCAGCAGCTTCGGGACAGCGAACACTGAAGCTTTCTTT. Amino acid sequence: CASSFGTANTEAFF.

This clonotype was recorded a few times. This chain uses TRBV4-1 with TRBJ2-1; 16 bases match TRBD2. The CDR3 spans 19 residues. After removal of 3 bases from V and 4 bases from J, the junction contained 9 bases not matched to a gene. The V gene's germline CDR1 is MGHRA and CDR2 YSYEKL. This CDR3 is CASSHPGLAGGPGYNEQFF. DNA for the CDR3: TGCGCCAGCAGCCATCCGGGACTAGCGGGAGGGCCGGGTTACAATGAGCAGTTCTTC.

About this clonotype itself: This may come from a read error, since a much larger clone is one base off. The CDR3 here is CASSYFGETQYF. The CDR3 nucleotides read TGTGCCAGCAGTTACTTCGGAGAGACCCAGTACTTC. The chain combines TRBV6-5 with TRBJ2-5; no definite D call. The CDR3 is 12 residues long. V gave up 1 base and J gave up 4 bases, with 4 bases separating them. CDR1 and CDR2 from the germline V gene are MNHEY and SVGAGI.

J is TRBJ1-1 and V is TRBV12-3 or TRBV12-4; no definite D call. V lost 5 bases to trimming and J lost 6 bases, with 19 bases between them. This CDR3 region has 15 residues. The CDR3 DNA is TGTGCCAGCAGTCACCGTGCGAGGTCGTTGGCTGAAGCTTTCTTT. Its protein is CASSHRARSLAEAFF.

This chain joins TRBV20-1 and TRBJ2-7; D unclear. There are 12 residues in the CDR3. Germline V gene lookup returns CDR1 DFQATT and CDR2 SNEGSKA (reference sequence). The V end lost 6 bases, the J end lost 7 bases, and 16 bases lay between the germline ends. The chain's CDR3 is CSAPSVYNEQYF. The CDR3 DNA follows: TGCAGTGCCCCGAGCGTCTACAATGAGCAGTACTTC.

This clonotype was seen only a few times. The gene calls are TRBV4-2 and TRBJ2-5; 7 bases are a match to TRBD2. CDR3 length equals 16 residues. The germline CDR1 and CDR2 sequences are LGHNA and YNFKEQ. The trim removed 6 bases at V and 3 bases at J, leaving 13 bases unmatched. CDR3 sequence reads: CASRNGGSGEKETQYF. DNA for the CDR3: TGTGCCAGCAGGAACGGTGGGAGCGGGGAGAAAGAGACCCAGTACTTC.

V is TRBV28 and J is TRBJ2-1; maybe TRBD2 (6 bases). The CDR3 totals 14 residues. Trimming pared 4 bases from V and 7 bases from J, leaving 14 bases between. CDR1 and CDR2 (germline): MDHEN, SYDVKM. The CDR3 bases are TGTGCCAGCAGTTCGAGGACTACGTGGAATGAGCAGTTCTTC. Amino acids: CASSSRTTWNEQFF.

Many counts were recorded for this clonotype. This rearrangement joins TRBV12-3 or TRBV12-4 to TRBJ2-5, with 7 bases identical to TRBD2. The length of the CDR3 is 13 residues. The V gene end was trimmed by 3 bases and the J gene end by 7 bases; junction bases not matched to a gene: 5. CDR3 residues: CASSFLGEGTQYF. The CDR3 DNA reads as TGTGCCAGCAGTTTCCTAGGGGAGGGGACCCAGTACTTC.

CDR3 sequence (DNA): TGTGCCCGTCGCTCTGGCCAGGGCTCCTACGAGCAGTACTTC. Amino acids: CARRSGQGSYEQYF. The rearrangement links TRBV12-3 or TRBV12-4 to TRBJ2-7, with a weak D call TRBD1 (5 bases). The CDR3 covers 14 residues. V lost 11 bases and J lost 0, with 17 bases in between.

This clonotype has ten or more counts. The chain combines TRBV20-1 with TRBJ2-7, with a weak D call TRBD1 (5 bases). Per germline, CDR1 DFQATT and CDR2 SNEGSKA (reference sequence). CDR3 size: 14 residues. V lost 3 bases and J 0 bases, leaving 12 bases between the germline ends. CDR3 loop: CSARQGISSYEQYF. The CDR3 DNA sequence: TGCAGTGCTAGGCAGGGAATTAGCTCCTACGAGCAGTACTTC.